Listed below are T cell receptor beta chains from one sample, sequenced in a study of response to subunit inactivated influenza vaccine. TCRdb itself ran the RT-PCR reads through MiXCR, one entry per CDR3 protein. The sample includes approximately 680,000 distinct CDR3 sequences, less than 20% of them seen just once. The sample here was PBMCs from blood, taken roughly 12 days after vaccination. The receptors were sampled from a man in his fifties or sixties who received an inactivated influenza vaccine. The CDR3 runs from the conserved cysteine through the conserved F or W. The D gene is left open where the match is weak. Expanded clones get a size class; other rows say once, few or many, or leave the size out.

V gene	D gene	clone size	J gene	CDR3 DNA	CDR3 protein
TRBV20-1	NA	NA	TRBJ2-1	TGCAGTGCTAGAGTAGGGGTAGCGGTCATCTACAATGAGCAGTTCTTC	CSARVGVAVIYNEQFF
TRBV7-9	NA	few	TRBJ2-6	TGTGCCAGCAGCTCTTTTCCTTCTGGGGCCAACGTCCTGACTTTC	CASSSFPSGANVLTF
TRBV20-1	NA	few	TRBJ2-1	TGCAGTGCTAGTCTTCGGACCGTTTACAATGAGCAGTTCTTC	CSASLRTVYNEQFF
TRBV4-3	NA	NA	TRBJ1-1	TGCGCCAGCAGCCCTAAGGTCGACACTTATGAAGCTTTCTTT	CASSPKVDTYEAFF
TRBV2	TRBD1	few	TRBJ2-7	TGTGCCAGCGGCTGGACAGGGAGCGGCGAGCAGTACTTC	CASGWTGSGEQYF
TRBV7-3	NA	NA	TRBJ2-7	TGTGCCAGCAGTGGGGACCTTGTGCAGTACTTC	CASSGDLVQYF
TRBV6-5	NA	NA	TRBJ2-3	TGTGCCAGCAGTTACGGGATCAGGGAAACCCTCACAGATACGCAGTATTTT	CASSYGIRETLTDTQYF
TRBV6-2/TRBV6-3	NA	many	TRBJ1-6	TGTGCCAGCAGTTACGTTGCCGGGGTAGGAAGCTCACCCCTCCACTTT	CASSYVAGVGSSPLHF
TRBV6-1	NA	NA	TRBJ1-5	TGTGCCAGCAGTGAGAGGGACAATCAGCCCCAGCATTTT	CASSERDNQPQHF
TRBV20-1	TRBD2	few	TRBJ2-1	TGCAGTGCTAGAGATCTCCTAGCGGGAGGCAGAGAGCAGTTCTTC	CSARDLLAGGREQFF
TRBV12-3/TRBV12-4	TRBD1	few	TRBJ1-1	TGTGCCAGCAGGCCAGGGGGCCGGACTGAAGCTTTCTTT	CASRPGGRTEAFF
TRBV5-3	NA	NA	TRBJ2-1	TGTGCCAGGAGCCCAGTCCCCCTCTACAATGAGCAGTTCTTC	CARSPVPLYNEQFF
TRBV5-1	TRBD2	NA	TRBJ2-3	TGCGCCAGCAGCTGGACTAGCGGGAGGGCAGATACGCAGTATTTT	CASSWTSGRADTQYF
TRBV29-1	TRBD2	few	TRBJ2-7	TGCAGCGTTGTCCCCCTTCAACGACTAGCGTCTAACGAGCAGTACTTC	CSVVPLQRLASNEQYF
TRBV9	TRBD1	NA	TRBJ2-3	TGTGCCAGCAGCGCCCGGGACAGGGGAGATACGCAGTATTTT	CASSARDRGDTQYF
TRBV28	NA	NA	TRBJ1-1	TGTGCCAGCAGAACAAGGACGGAGAACACTGAAGCTTTCTTT	CASRTRTENTEAFF
TRBV18	TRBD1	few	TRBJ2-1	TGTGCCAGCTCACCACCTACGACAGGGGGCGTGCAGTTCTTC	CASSPPTTGGVQFF
TRBV25-1	NA	NA	TRBJ2-2	TGTGCCAGCAGCAACAGAGGGAACACCGGGGAGCTGTTTTTT	CASSNRGNTGELFF
TRBV6-5	TRBD2	NA	TRBJ2-3	TGTGCCAGCAGTTACCTGACTAGCCAAACAGATACGCAGTATTTT	CASSYLTSQTDTQYF